This is a list of T cell receptor beta chains from one sample in a study of human T cells and chemical hapten exposure. TCRdb passed the RACE reads through MiXCR, listing each CDR3 protein once. The table has about 120,000 distinct CDR3 sequences, approximately 12% seen once. The sample here was whole blood, taken in connection with sensitization to the hapten diphenylcyclopropenone (DPC). The receptors were sampled from a woman aged 18-29 years with alopecia areata. Some clones in this sample may be carry-over from other donors' samples. CDR3s include the opening cysteine and the closing phenylalanine or tryptophan. D genes are given only for firm matches. A row's size may be missing; if present it is once, few, many or a size class.

d_gene: -; v_gene: TRBV7-9; j_gene: TRBJ1-2; abundance: -; CDR3nt: TGTGCCAGCAGCACCTCTATGTTTCCCCACTCTAACTATGGCTACACCTTC; CDR3aa: CASSTSMFPHSNYGYTF
d_gene: -; v_gene: TRBV5-1; j_gene: TRBJ1-4; abundance: few; CDR3nt: TGCGCCAGCAGCTTGGGGCAGGAAGGGAATGAAAAACTGTTTTTT; CDR3aa: CASSLGQEGNEKLFF
d_gene: -; v_gene: TRBV7-4; j_gene: TRBJ1-5; abundance: -; CDR3nt: TGTGCCAGCAGACCCCGTCACCCGGGGGGCAGAGTAGACAATCAGCCCCAGCATTTT; CDR3aa: CASRPRHPGGRVDNQPQHF
d_gene: -; v_gene: TRBV7-9; j_gene: TRBJ2-1; abundance: many; CDR3nt: TGTGCCAGCAGCTTAGTGGACCCTAAACTCTACAATGAGCAGTTCTTC; CDR3aa: CASSLVDPKLYNEQFF
d_gene: -; v_gene: TRBV7-9; j_gene: TRBJ1-3; abundance: -; CDR3nt: TGTGCCAGCAGCTTAGAGCAGGGAAGCTCTGGAAACACCATATATTTT; CDR3aa: CASSLEQGSSGNTIYF
d_gene: -; v_gene: TRBV29-1; j_gene: TRBJ1-6; abundance: many; CDR3nt: TGCAGCGTTGAAGGCCGCCGGGGGTCCCTCCACTTT; CDR3aa: CSVEGRRGSLHF
d_gene: -; v_gene: TRBV9; j_gene: TRBJ1-4; abundance: -; CDR3nt: TGTGCCAGCAGCGTAGATCTTGTCCCCTCAGGGCCGTACTATAATGAAAAACTGTTTTTT; CDR3aa: CASSVDLVPSGPYYNEKLFF
d_gene: -; v_gene: TRBV18; j_gene: TRBJ2-5; abundance: -; CDR3nt: TGTGCCAGCTCACCAAACCCCCTGGCGGACCAAGAGACCCAGTACTTC; CDR3aa: CASSPNPLADQETQYF
d_gene: -; v_gene: TRBV20-1; j_gene: TRBJ2-7; abundance: few; CDR3nt: TGCAGTGCCCGAGAGGCGCCTCCCCCCTACGAGCAGTACTTC; CDR3aa: CSAREAPPPYEQYF
d_gene: -; v_gene: TRBV28; j_gene: TRBJ2-1; abundance: -; CDR3nt: TGTGCCAGCAGTTTAAAGGGGTGGCAGGGGATCAACAATGAGCAGTTCTTC; CDR3aa: CASSLKGWQGINNEQFF
d_gene: -; v_gene: TRBV11-3; j_gene: TRBJ2-3; abundance: few; CDR3nt: TGTGCCAGCAGCACCCGGGACTCCACAGATACGCAGTATTTT; CDR3aa: CASSTRDSTDTQYF
d_gene: -; v_gene: TRBV9; j_gene: TRBJ2-5; abundance: many; CDR3nt: TGTGCCAGCAGCGTAGTAGGGAGCGAGACCCAGTACTTC; CDR3aa: CASSVVGSETQYF
d_gene: -; v_gene: TRBV4-3; j_gene: TRBJ1-4; abundance: -; CDR3nt: TGCGCCAGCAGCCAAGCTCTCGGGCCGGGTGAAAAACTGTTTTTT; CDR3aa: CASSQALGPGEKLFF
d_gene: -; v_gene: TRBV7-6; j_gene: TRBJ2-5; abundance: -; CDR3nt: TGTGCCAGCAGCTTACAAGGGGGGACGGCCCAGTACTTC; CDR3aa: CASSLQGGTAQYF
d_gene: -; v_gene: TRBV9; j_gene: TRBJ2-7; abundance: -; CDR3nt: TGTGCCAGCAGCGTAGGAAATAGTTGGTCCTACGAGCAGTACTTC; CDR3aa: CASSVGNSWSYEQYF
d_gene: TRBD1; v_gene: TRBV6-1; j_gene: TRBJ2-2; abundance: -; CDR3nt: TGTGCCAGCAGTCCGAAAGTCCCGGGACAGGGACCGAACACCGGGGAGCTGTTTTTT; CDR3aa: CASSPKVPGQGPNTGELFF
d_gene: -; v_gene: TRBV7-3; j_gene: TRBJ2-5; abundance: few; CDR3nt: TGTGCCAGCAGCCCGATAGGGGGGGGCCAAGAGACCCAGTACTTC; CDR3aa: CASSPIGGGQETQYF
d_gene: -; v_gene: TRBV20-1; j_gene: TRBJ2-7; abundance: many; CDR3nt: TGCAGTGCTAGACCTGGACAGTACGGGGAGCAGTACTTC; CDR3aa: CSARPGQYGEQYF
d_gene: -; v_gene: TRBV6-5; j_gene: TRBJ1-6; abundance: -; CDR3nt: TGTGCCAGCAGTTTAGGGGATTTCCTAAGCGGGAATAATTCACCCCTCCACTTT; CDR3aa: CASSLGDFLSGNNSPLHF
d_gene: -; v_gene: TRBV29-1; j_gene: TRBJ1-1; abundance: -; CDR3nt: TGCAGCGTTGTCCCTCAGAACACTGAAGCTTTCTTT; CDR3aa: CSVVPQNTEAFF
d_gene: -; v_gene: TRBV29-1; j_gene: TRBJ1-1; abundance: -; CDR3nt: TGCAGCGTTGAAGATAGGACCTACACTGAAGCTTTCTTT; CDR3aa: CSVEDRTYTEAFF
d_gene: -; v_gene: TRBV6-6; j_gene: TRBJ1-4; abundance: many; CDR3nt: TGTGCCAGCAGCGAGACAGGATCGAGTAATGAAAAACTGTTTTTT; CDR3aa: CASSETGSSNEKLFF
d_gene: -; v_gene: TRBV12-3/TRBV12-4; j_gene: TRBJ2-3; abundance: few; CDR3nt: TGTGCCAGCAGCTTAGCCCGGGGGTTGTATACGCAGTATTTT; CDR3aa: CASSLARGLYTQYF